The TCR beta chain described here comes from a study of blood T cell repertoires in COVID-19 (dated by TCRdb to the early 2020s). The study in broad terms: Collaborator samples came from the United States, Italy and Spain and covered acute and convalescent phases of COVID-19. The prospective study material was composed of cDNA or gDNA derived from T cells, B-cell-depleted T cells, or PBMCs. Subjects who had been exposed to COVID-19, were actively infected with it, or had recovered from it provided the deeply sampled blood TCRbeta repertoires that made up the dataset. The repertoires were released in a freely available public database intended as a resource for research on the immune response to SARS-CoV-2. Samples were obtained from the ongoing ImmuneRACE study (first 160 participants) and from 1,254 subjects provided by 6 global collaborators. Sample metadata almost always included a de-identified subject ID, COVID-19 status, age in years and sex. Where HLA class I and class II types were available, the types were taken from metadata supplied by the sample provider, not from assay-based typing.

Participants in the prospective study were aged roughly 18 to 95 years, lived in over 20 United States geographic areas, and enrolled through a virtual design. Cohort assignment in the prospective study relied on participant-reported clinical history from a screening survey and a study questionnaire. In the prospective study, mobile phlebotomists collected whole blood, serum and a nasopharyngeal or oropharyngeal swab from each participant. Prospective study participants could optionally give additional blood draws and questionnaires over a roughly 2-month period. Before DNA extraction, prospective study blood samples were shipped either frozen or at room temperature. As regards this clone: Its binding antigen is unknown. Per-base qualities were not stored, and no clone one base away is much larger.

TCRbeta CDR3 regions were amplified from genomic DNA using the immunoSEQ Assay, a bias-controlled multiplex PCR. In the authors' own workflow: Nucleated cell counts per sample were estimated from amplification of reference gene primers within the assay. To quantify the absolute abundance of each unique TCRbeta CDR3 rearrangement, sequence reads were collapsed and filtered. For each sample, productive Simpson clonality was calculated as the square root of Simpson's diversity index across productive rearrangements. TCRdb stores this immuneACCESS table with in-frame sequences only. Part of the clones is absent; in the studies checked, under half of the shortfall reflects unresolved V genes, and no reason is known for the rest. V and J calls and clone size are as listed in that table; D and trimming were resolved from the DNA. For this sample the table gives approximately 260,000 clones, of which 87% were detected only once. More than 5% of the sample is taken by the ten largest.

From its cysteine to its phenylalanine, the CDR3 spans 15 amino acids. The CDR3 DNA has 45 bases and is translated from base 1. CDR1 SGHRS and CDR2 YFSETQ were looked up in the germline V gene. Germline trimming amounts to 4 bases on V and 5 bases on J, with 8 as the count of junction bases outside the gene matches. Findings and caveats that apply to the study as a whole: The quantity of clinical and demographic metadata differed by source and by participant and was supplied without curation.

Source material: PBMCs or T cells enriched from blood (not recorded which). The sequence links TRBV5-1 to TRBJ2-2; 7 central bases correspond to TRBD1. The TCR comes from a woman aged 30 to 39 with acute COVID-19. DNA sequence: TGCGCCAGCAGCCTTGACAGGGAACGGACCGGGGAGCTGTTTTTT. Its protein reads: CASSLDRERTGELFF.